Listed below are T cell receptor beta chains from one sample, sequenced in a study of cytomegalovirus exposure and HLA in healthy donors. Some clones are missing from TCRdb's copy, which holds only in-frame ones; the method was immunoSEQ multiplex PCR. Among over 150,000 clones listed, 75% to 90% were seen once. Sequencing was performed on PBMCs. The origin of the receptors is a man under 40 in good health and CMV-seronegative. CDR3s include the opening cysteine and the closing phenylalanine or tryptophan. The order of the fields is D gene, clone size, V gene, J gene, CDR3 protein, CDR3 DNA. The D gene is left open where the match is weak. Clone size is not always given. Where it is, it says once, few, many or a class for expanded clones.

d_gene: TRBD2; abundance: -; v_gene: TRBV19; j_gene: TRBJ2-3; CDR3aa: CASTPGGGANTQYF; CDR3nt: TGTGCCAGTACCCCGGGCGGGGGGGCAAATACGCAGTATTTT
d_gene: -; abundance: once; v_gene: TRBV7-2; j_gene: TRBJ2-7; CDR3aa: CASSSGPAVSYEQYF; CDR3nt: TGTGCCAGCAGCTCCGGACCAGCGGTCTCGTACGAGCAGTACTTC
d_gene: TRBD1; abundance: -; v_gene: TRBV2; j_gene: TRBJ1-3; CDR3aa: CASTRLTGAANPVSGNTIYF; CDR3nt: TGTGCCAGCACCCGACTAACAGGGGCAGCGAACCCCGTCTCTGGAAACACCATATATTTT
d_gene: -; abundance: -; v_gene: TRBV27; j_gene: TRBJ2-1; CDR3aa: CASSRQDNEQFF; CDR3nt: TGTGCCAGCAGTAGACAGGACAATGAGCAGTTCTTC
d_gene: TRBD1; abundance: -; v_gene: TRBV28; j_gene: TRBJ1-6; CDR3aa: CASRPPTRDRQNSPLHF; CDR3nt: TGTGCCAGCAGACCTCCTACTCGGGACAGGCAAAATTCACCCCTCCACTTT
d_gene: TRBD2; abundance: -; v_gene: TRBV5-6; j_gene: TRBJ2-7; CDR3aa: CASSSRLAGGPWEQYF; CDR3nt: TGTGCCAGCAGCTCCCGACTAGCGGGAGGGCCTTGGGAGCAGTACTTC
d_gene: TRBD1; abundance: -; v_gene: TRBV7-8; j_gene: TRBJ1-5; CDR3aa: CASSPGTGALGQPQHF; CDR3nt: TGTGCCAGCAGCCCCGGGACAGGGGCCTTGGGGCAGCCCCAGCATTTT
d_gene: -; abundance: -; v_gene: TRBV2; j_gene: TRBJ2-1; CDR3aa: CASSDDREQFF; CDR3nt: TGTGCCAGCAGTGACGACAGAGAGCAGTTCTTC
d_gene: -; abundance: -; v_gene: TRBV13; j_gene: TRBJ2-5; CDR3aa: CASSDRETPLKTQYF; CDR3nt: TGTGCCAGCAGCGACCGGGAGACGCCCCTAAAGACCCAGTACTTC
d_gene: -; abundance: -; v_gene: TRBV7-9; j_gene: TRBJ2-7; CDR3aa: CSSSLGRTYEQYF; CDR3nt: TGTTCCAGCAGCTTGGGCAGGACATACGAGCAGTACTTC
d_gene: -; abundance: -; v_gene: TRBV29-1; j_gene: TRBJ1-2; CDR3aa: CSVGDGQYGYTF; CDR3nt: TGCAGCGTCGGCGACGGACAGTATGGCTACACCTTC
d_gene: TRBD1; abundance: -; v_gene: TRBV10-1; j_gene: TRBJ2-7; CDR3aa: CASSEGTGDYEQYF; CDR3nt: TGCGCCAGCAGTGAGGGGACAGGGGACTACGAGCAGTACTTC
d_gene: -; abundance: -; v_gene: TRBV30; j_gene: TRBJ2-7; CDR3aa: CAWSVAGGRGEQYF; CDR3nt: TGTGCCTGGAGTGTCGCCGGGGGAAGAGGCGAGCAGTACTTC
d_gene: TRBD2; abundance: -; v_gene: TRBV18; j_gene: TRBJ2-2; CDR3aa: CASSPTSGRALTGELFF; CDR3nt: TGTGCCAGCTCGCCGACTAGCGGGAGGGCCCTCACCGGGGAGCTGTTTTTT
d_gene: TRBD2; abundance: -; v_gene: TRBV11-2; j_gene: TRBJ2-1; CDR3aa: CASSLAWRELPHEQFF; CDR3nt: TGTGCCAGCAGCTTAGCTTGGCGGGAGCTTCCCCATGAGCAGTTCTTC
d_gene: -; abundance: few; v_gene: TRBV25-1; j_gene: TRBJ1-5; CDR3aa: CASSEFGGNQPQHF; CDR3nt: TGTGCCAGCAGTGAATTCGGGGGCAATCAGCCCCAGCATTTT
d_gene: TRBD1; abundance: -; v_gene: TRBV27; j_gene: TRBJ1-5; CDR3aa: CASSTGGGNQPQHF; CDR3nt: TGTGCCAGCAGTACAGGGGGGGGCAATCAGCCCCAGCATTTT
d_gene: -; abundance: -; v_gene: TRBV7-2; j_gene: TRBJ1-6; CDR3aa: CASSPLPRDSPLHF; CDR3nt: TGTGCCAGCAGCCCCCTGCCCCGGGATTCACCCCTCCACTTT
d_gene: TRBD1; abundance: -; v_gene: TRBV2; j_gene: TRBJ2-7; CDR3aa: CASSETPGDSYEQYF; CDR3nt: TGTGCCAGCAGTGAAACCCCAGGGGACAGCTACGAGCAGTACTTC
d_gene: -; abundance: -; v_gene: TRBV6-4; j_gene: TRBJ2-5; CDR3aa: CASSKEYQETQYF; CDR3nt: TGTGCCAGCAGTAAGGAGTACCAAGAGACCCAGTACTTC
d_gene: TRBD1; abundance: -; v_gene: TRBV9; j_gene: TRBJ2-2; CDR3aa: CASSDLPTGRELFF; CDR3nt: TGTGCCAGCAGCGATCTACCGACAGGGAGGGAGCTGTTTTTT
d_gene: -; abundance: few; v_gene: TRBV11-3; j_gene: TRBJ2-7; CDR3aa: CATDSSYEQYF; CDR3nt: TGTGCCACAGACAGTTCCTACGAGCAGTACTTC
d_gene: -; abundance: -; v_gene: TRBV7-9; j_gene: TRBJ2-5; CDR3aa: CASSLDSEETQYF; CDR3nt: TGTGCCAGCAGCTTAGACAGTGAAGAGACCCAGTACTTC
d_gene: -; abundance: -; v_gene: TRBV19; j_gene: TRBJ1-2; CDR3aa: CASWDIPEDGYTF; CDR3nt: TGTGCCAGCTGGGACATACCGGAGGATGGCTACACCTTC
d_gene: TRBD1; abundance: -; v_gene: TRBV7-2; j_gene: TRBJ1-6; CDR3aa: CASSLGQGPYNSPLHF; CDR3nt: TGTGCCAGCAGCTTGGGACAGGGACCCTATAATTCACCCCTCCACTTT
d_gene: TRBD1; abundance: once; v_gene: TRBV6-1; j_gene: TRBJ2-7; CDR3aa: CASTIGGGTGEQYF; CDR3nt: TGTGCCAGCACCATCGGCGGCGGGACAGGCGAGCAGTACTTC
d_gene: -; abundance: -; v_gene: TRBV6-5; j_gene: TRBJ1-6; CDR3aa: CASSYSPSGPLHF; CDR3nt: TGTGCCAGCAGTTACTCGCCCTCAGGACCCCTCCACTTT
d_gene: -; abundance: few; v_gene: TRBV6-5; j_gene: TRBJ1-1; CDR3aa: CASRPAGLPHEAFF; CDR3nt: TGTGCCAGCAGACCCGCCGGTTTGCCCCATGAAGCTTTCTTT
d_gene: TRBD2; abundance: -; v_gene: TRBV13; j_gene: TRBJ2-1; CDR3aa: CASSSIAGEPYNEQFF; CDR3nt: TGTGCCAGCAGCTCCATAGCGGGAGAGCCCTACAATGAGCAGTTCTTC
d_gene: TRBD2; abundance: few; v_gene: TRBV6-1; j_gene: TRBJ2-1; CDR3aa: CATLGTTYNEQFF; CDR3nt: TGTGCCACCCTCGGGACTACCTACAATGAGCAGTTCTTC
d_gene: TRBD1; abundance: -; v_gene: TRBV9; j_gene: TRBJ1-2; CDR3aa: CASTTGKHYGYTF; CDR3nt: TGTGCCAGCACGACAGGGAAGCACTATGGCTACACCTTC
d_gene: TRBD1; abundance: -; v_gene: TRBV30; j_gene: TRBJ2-7; CDR3aa: CAWGPSETGYYEQYF; CDR3nt: TGTGCCTGGGGTCCATCCGAGACAGGGTATTACGAGCAGTACTTC
d_gene: -; abundance: -; v_gene: TRBV7-2; j_gene: TRBJ2-3; CDR3aa: CASSLEVWAWEDTQYF; CDR3nt: TGTGCCAGCAGCTTAGAGGTGTGGGCCTGGGAGGATACGCAGTATTTT
d_gene: -; abundance: -; v_gene: TRBV19; j_gene: TRBJ2-1; CDR3aa: CASRMAGYNEQFF; CDR3nt: TGTGCCAGTAGGATGGCGGGCTACAATGAGCAGTTCTTC
d_gene: -; abundance: -; v_gene: TRBV5-6; j_gene: TRBJ1-1; CDR3aa: CASSQGHTNTEAFF; CDR3nt: TGTGCCAGCAGCCAGGGACATACGAACACTGAAGCTTTCTTT
d_gene: -; abundance: -; v_gene: TRBV28; j_gene: TRBJ2-7; CDR3aa: CASSLRDEQYF; CDR3nt: TGTGCCAGCAGTTTACGGGACGAGCAGTACTTC
d_gene: TRBD1; abundance: once; v_gene: TRBV19; j_gene: TRBJ2-7; CDR3aa: CASSIGTGVAYEQYF; CDR3nt: TGTGCCAGTAGTATTGGGACAGGGGTGGCCTACGAGCAGTACTTC